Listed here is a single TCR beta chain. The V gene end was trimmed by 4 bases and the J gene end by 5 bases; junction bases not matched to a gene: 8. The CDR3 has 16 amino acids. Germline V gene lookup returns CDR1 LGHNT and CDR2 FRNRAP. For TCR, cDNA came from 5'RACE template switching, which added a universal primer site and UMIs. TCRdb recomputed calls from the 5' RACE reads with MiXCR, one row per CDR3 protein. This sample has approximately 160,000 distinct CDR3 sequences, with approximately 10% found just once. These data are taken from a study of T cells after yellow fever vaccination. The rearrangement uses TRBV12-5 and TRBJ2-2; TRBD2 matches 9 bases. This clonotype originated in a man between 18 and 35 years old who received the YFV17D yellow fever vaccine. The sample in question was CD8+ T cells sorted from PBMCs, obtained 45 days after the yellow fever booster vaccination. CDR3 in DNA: TGTGCTAGTGGTTCATATAGCGGGGGACTAACCGGGGAGCTGTTTTTT. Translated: CASGSYSGGLTGELFF. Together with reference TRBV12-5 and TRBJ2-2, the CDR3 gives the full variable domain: DARVTQTPRHKVTEMGQEVTMRCQPILGHNTVFWYRQTMMQGLELLAYFRNRAPLDDSGMPKDRFSAEMPDATLATLKIQPSEPRDSAVYFCASGSYSGGLTGELFFGEGSRLTVL.